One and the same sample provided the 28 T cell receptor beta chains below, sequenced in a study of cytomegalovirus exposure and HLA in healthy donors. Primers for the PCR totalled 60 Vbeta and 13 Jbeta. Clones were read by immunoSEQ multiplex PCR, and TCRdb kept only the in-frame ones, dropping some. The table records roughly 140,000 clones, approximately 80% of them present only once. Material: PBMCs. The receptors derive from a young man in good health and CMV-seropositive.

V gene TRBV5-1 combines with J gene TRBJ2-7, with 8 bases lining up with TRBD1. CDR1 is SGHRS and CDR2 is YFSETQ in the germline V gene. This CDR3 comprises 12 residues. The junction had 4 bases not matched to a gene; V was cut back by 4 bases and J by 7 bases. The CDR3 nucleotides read TGCGCCAGCAGCCTGACAGGGGCAGAGCAGTACTTC. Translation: CASSLTGAEQYF.

The CDR3 DNA is TGTGCCAGCAGTCCCGGGACAGGGGGAAACACTGAAGCTTTCTTT. Its translation is CASSPGTGGNTEAFF. The V gene is TRBV7-9, the J gene TRBJ1-1, with 11 bases that match TRBD1. This CDR3 region has 15 residues. The junction had 5 bases not matched to a gene; V was cut back by 6 bases and J by 2 bases. CDR1 is SEHNR, CDR2 FQNEAQ, per germline (reference sequence).

For the CDR3, the DNA is TGTGCCAGCAGTTTCGGACGCGGGAGTTCTTACAATGAGCAGTTCTTC. Its translation: CASSFGRGSSYNEQFF. The chain uses TRBV27 and TRBJ2-1; TRBD2 matches at 7 bases. Germline trimming cut 3 bases from V and 4 bases from J; bases unmatched to any gene: 9. Germline CDR1 is MNHEY and CDR2 is SMNVEV (reference sequence). This CDR3 comprises 16 residues.

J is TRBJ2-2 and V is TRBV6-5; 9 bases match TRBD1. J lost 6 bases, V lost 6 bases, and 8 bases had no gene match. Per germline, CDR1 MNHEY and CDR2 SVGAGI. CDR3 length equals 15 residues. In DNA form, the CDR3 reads TGTGCCAGCAGGATGCCGGGACAGGGTCCCGGGGAGCTGTTTTTT. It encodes CASRMPGQGPGELFF.

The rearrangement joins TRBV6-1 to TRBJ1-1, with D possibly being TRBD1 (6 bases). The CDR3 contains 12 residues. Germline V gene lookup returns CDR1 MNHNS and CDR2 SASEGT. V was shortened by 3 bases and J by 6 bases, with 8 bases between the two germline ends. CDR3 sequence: CASSEGAPEAFF. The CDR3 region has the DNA TGTGCCAGCAGTGAGGGGGCCCCTGAAGCTTTCTTT.

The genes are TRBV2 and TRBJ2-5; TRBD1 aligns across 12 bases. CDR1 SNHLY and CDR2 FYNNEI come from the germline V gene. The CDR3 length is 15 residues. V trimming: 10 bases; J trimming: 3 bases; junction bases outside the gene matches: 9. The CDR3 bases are TGTGCCATCGTTGGGACAGGGGGCAACGAAGAGACCCAGTACTTC. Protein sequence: CAIVGTGGNEETQYF.

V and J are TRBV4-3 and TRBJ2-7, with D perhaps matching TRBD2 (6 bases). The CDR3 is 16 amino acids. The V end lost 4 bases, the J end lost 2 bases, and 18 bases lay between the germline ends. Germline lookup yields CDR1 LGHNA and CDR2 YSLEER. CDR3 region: CASSRNPIGEAYEQYF. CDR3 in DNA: TGCGCCAGCAGCCGAAACCCCATCGGGGAGGCCTACGAGCAGTACTTC.

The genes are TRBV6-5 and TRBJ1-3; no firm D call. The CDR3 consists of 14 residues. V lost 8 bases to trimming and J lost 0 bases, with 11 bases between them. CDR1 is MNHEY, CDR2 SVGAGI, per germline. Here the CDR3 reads CASGPENSGNTIYF. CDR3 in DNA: TGTGCCAGCGGCCCGGAGAACTCTGGAAACACCATATATTTT.

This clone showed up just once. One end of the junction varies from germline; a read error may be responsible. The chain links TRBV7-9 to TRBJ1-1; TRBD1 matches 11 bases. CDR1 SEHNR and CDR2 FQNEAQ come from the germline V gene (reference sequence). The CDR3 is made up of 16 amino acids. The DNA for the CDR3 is TGTTCCAGCAGCCCCGTTGCGGGGACAGGGGGCACTGAAGCTTTCTTT. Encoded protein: CSSSPVAGTGGTEAFF.

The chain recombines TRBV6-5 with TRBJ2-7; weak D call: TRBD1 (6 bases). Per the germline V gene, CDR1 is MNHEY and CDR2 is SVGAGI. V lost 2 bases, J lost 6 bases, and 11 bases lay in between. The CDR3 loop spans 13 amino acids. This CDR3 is CASSYGRGGEQYF. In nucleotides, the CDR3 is TGTGCCAGCAGTTACGGGCGAGGGGGCGAGCAGTACTTC.

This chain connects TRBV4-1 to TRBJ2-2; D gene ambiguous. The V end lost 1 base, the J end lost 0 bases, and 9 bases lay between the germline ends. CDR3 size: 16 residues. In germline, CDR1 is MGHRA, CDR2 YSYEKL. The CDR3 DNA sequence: TGCGCCAGCAGCCAAGTGGCAGCGCCGAACACCGGGGAGCTGTTTTTT. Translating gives CASSQVAAPNTGELFF.

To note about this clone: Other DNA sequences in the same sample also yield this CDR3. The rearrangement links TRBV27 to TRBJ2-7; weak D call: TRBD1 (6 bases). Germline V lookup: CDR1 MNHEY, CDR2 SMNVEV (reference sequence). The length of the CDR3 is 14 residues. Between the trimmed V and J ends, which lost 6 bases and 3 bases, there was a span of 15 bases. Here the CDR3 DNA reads TGTGCCAGCAGCCTCTATGGACAGATCTACGAGCAGTACTTC. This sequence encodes CASSLYGQIYEQYF.

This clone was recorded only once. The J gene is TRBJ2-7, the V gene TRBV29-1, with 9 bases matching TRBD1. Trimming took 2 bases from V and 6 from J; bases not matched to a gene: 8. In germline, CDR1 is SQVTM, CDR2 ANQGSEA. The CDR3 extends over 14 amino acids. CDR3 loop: CSVELPDRGVEQYF. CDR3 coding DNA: TGCAGCGTTGAACTCCCGGACAGGGGAGTCGAGCAGTACTTC.

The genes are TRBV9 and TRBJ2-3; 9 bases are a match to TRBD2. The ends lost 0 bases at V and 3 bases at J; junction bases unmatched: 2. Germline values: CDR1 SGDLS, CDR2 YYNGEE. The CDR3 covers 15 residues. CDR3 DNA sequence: TGTGCCAGCAGCGTAGGACTAGCGGCGACAGATACGCAGTATTTT. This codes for CASSVGLAATDTQYF.

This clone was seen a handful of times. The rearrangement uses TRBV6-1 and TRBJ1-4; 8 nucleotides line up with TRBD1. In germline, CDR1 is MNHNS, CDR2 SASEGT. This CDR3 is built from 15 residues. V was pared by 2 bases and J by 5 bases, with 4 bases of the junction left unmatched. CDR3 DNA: TGTGCCAGCAGTGAATTTAGGACAGGGAATGAAAAACTGTTTTTT. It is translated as CASSEFRTGNEKLFF.

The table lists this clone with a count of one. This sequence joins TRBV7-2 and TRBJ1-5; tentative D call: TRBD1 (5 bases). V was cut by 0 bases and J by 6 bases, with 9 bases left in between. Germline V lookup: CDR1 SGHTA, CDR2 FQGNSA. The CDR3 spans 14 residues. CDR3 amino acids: CASSLALGVQPQHF. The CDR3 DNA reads TGTGCCAGCAGCTTAGCGCTAGGGGTTCAGCCCCAGCATTTT.

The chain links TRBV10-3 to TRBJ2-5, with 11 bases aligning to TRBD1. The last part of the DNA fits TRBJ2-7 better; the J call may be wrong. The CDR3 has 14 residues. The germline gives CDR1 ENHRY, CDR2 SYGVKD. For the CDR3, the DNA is TGTGCCATCAGCCCGGGACAGGGGGACTACGAGCAGTACTTC. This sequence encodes CAISPGQGDYEQYF.

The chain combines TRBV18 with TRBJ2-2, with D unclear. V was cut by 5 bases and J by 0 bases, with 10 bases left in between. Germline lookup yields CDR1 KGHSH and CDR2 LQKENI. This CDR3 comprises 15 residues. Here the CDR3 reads CASSTDIANTGELFF. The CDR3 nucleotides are TGTGCCAGCTCAACTGACATCGCGAACACCGGGGAGCTGTTTTTT.

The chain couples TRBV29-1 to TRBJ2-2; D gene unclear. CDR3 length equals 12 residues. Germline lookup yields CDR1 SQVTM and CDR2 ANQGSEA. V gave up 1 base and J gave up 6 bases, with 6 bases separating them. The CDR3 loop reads CSVEGLAGELFF. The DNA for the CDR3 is TGCAGCGTTGAAGGATTAGCCGGGGAGCTGTTTTTT.

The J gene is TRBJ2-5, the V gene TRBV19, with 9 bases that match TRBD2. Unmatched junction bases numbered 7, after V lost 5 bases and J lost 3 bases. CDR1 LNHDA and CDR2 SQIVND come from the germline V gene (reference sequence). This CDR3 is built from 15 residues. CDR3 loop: CASSGRGGREETQYF. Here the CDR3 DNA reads TGTGCCAGTAGTGGGCGGGGGGGACGTGAAGAGACCCAGTACTTC.

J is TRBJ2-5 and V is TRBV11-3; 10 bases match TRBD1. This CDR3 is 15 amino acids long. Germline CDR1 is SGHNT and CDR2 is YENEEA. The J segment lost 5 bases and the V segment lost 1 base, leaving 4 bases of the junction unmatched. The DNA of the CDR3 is TGTGCCAGCAGCTTAGGACAGGGGGCGTTGGAGACCCAGTACTTC. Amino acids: CASSLGQGALETQYF.

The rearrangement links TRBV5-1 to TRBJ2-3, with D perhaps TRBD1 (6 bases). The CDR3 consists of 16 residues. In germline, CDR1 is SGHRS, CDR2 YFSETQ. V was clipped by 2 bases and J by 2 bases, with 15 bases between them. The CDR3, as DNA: TGCGCCAGCAGCTTATACAGGGAGTGGGACACAGATACGCAGTATTTT. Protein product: CASSLYREWDTDTQYF.

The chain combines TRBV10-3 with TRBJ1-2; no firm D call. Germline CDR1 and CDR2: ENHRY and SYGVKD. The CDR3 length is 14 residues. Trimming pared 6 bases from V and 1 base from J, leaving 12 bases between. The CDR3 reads CAIREGRDNYGYTF. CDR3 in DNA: TGTGCCATCAGGGAAGGACGGGATAACTATGGCTACACCTTC.

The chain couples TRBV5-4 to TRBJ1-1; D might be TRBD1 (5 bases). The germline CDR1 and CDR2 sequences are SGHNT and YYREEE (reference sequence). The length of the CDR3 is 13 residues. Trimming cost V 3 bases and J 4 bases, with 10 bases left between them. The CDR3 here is CASSSERGTEAFF. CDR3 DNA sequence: TGTGCCAGCAGCTCAGAAAGGGGCACTGAAGCTTTCTTT.

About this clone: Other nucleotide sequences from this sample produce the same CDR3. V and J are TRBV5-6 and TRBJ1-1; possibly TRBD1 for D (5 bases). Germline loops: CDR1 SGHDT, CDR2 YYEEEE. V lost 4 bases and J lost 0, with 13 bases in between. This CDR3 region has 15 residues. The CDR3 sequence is CASSHLTDMNTEAFF. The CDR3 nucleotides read TGTGCCAGCAGCCACCTGACAGATATGAACACTGAAGCTTTCTTT.

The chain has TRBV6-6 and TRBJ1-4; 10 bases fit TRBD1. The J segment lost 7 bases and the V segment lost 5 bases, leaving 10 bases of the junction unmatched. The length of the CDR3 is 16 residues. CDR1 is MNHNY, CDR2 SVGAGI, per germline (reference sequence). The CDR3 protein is CASSGWGTGDGEKLFF. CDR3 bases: TGTGCCAGCAGTGGATGGGGGACAGGGGATGGTGAAAAACTGTTTTTT.

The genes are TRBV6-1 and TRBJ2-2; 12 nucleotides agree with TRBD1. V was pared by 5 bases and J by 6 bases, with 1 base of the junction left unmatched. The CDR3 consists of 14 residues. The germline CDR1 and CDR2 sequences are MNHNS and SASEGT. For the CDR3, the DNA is TGTGCCAGCAGTTGGGACAGGGGGCCCGGGGAGCTGTTTTTT. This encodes CASSWDRGPGELFF.

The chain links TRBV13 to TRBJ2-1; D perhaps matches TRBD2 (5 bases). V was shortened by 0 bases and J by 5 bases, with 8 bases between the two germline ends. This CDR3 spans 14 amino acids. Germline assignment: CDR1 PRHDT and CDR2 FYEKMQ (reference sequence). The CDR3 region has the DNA TGTGCCAGCAGCTTAGGACTAGACAACAATGAGCAGTTCTTC. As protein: CASSLGLDNNEQFF.